This T cell receptor beta chain was identified in a study of post-analysis software for immune sequencing data. Study overall: Relapsing-remitting, secondary progressive and progressive-relapsing forms of multiple sclerosis all featured among disease courses.

Of note for this clonotype: Its antigen remains unknown. Compared with germline, one end of the junction differs, possibly owing to a read error.

The study, taken as a whole, reports: Normalized Chao1 diversity in multiple sclerosis patients fell significantly below that of controls. Samples made in the same batch grouped tightly together by F measure. When patients were compared with controls, 4 or 5 TRBV segments were more frequent, TRBV5-6, TRBV5-1 and TRBV20-1 among them.

Incorporated into the TCR beta cDNA libraries were unique molecular identifiers, which served to reduce PCR and sequencing biases. cDNA molecules numbering roughly 0.5 million came from roughly 0.93 to 9.6 million T cells. Each CDR3 protein is one row after TCRdb ran MiXCR on the PCR reads. This sample has roughly 540,000 distinct CDR3 sequences; around a third occur once, and the top ten carry 4.5% to 7.5%. The length of the CDR3 is 11 residues. The genes are TRBV12-3 or TRBV12-4 and TRBJ1-2; D gene ambiguous. The clonotype was recovered from a girl aged 2 to 17 with multiple sclerosis. Sequenced input: blood. CDR3 nucleotide sequence: TGTGCCAGCGGTTTGGTCTATGGCTACACCTTC. This translates into CASGLVYGYTF.